These 10 T cell receptor beta chains originate from one sample sequenced in a study of control samples from healthy donors and cancer patients. Only in-frame clones appear in the TCRdb table, and some are missing; sequencing was by immunoSEQ multiplex PCR. The sample yields 150,000 or so clones, about 91% seen once. Sequenced material: blood. The receptors come from a man aged 18 to 30 in good health.

The J gene is TRBJ1-2, the V gene TRBV28; no definite D call. Germline assignment: CDR1 MDHEN and CDR2 SYDVKM. Trimming removed 5 bases at V and 4 bases at J, with 8 bases between. There are 12 residues in the CDR3. The CDR3 nucleotides are TGTGCCAGCAGTAGAGGGCCCTATGGCTACACCTTC. This encodes CASSRGPYGYTF.

The rearrangement uses TRBV6-5 and TRBJ2-1; 9 positions match TRBD2. This CDR3 contains 13 residues. The germline V gene encodes CDR1 MNHEY and CDR2 SVGAGI. V shed 6 bases and J 8 bases; nucleotides not matched to a gene: 5. DNA for the CDR3: TGTGCCAGCAGACGATTAGCGGGGGATGAGCAGTTCTTC. Translating gives CASRRLAGDEQFF.

The chain is built from TRBV19 and TRBJ2-1; perhaps TRBD1 as D (5 bases). Germline-derived CDR1 and CDR2 are LNHDA and SQIVND (reference sequence). The CDR3 loop spans 13 amino acids. V was pared by 5 bases and J by 3 bases, with 8 bases between. The CDR3 DNA follows: TGTGCCAGTAGTGCGGACAACTACAATGAGCAGTTCTTC. Protein product: CASSADNYNEQFF.

The chain has TRBV19 and TRBJ2-5; TRBD2 matches 13 bases. V lost 5 bases and J lost 4; bases outside the gene matches: 13. The CDR3 spans 18 residues. Germline V gene data show CDR1 as LNHDA and CDR2 as SQIVND (reference sequence). CDR3 in DNA: TGTGCCAGTAGTCTCAGGACTAGCGGGGGTCAGACCCTAGAGACCCAGTACTTC. Protein: CASSLRTSGGQTLETQYF.

The rearrangement joins TRBV5-1 to TRBJ2-1, with 16 nucleotides matching TRBD2. Germline trimming cut 2 bases from V and 4 bases from J; bases unmatched to any gene: 9. CDR1 is SGHRS, CDR2 YFSETQ, per germline. The CDR3 is 19 amino acids. CDR3 in amino acids: CASSLTGLAGGPNYNEQFF. Written as DNA, the CDR3 is TGCGCCAGCAGCTTAACGGGACTAGCGGGGGGGCCGAATTACAATGAGCAGTTCTTC.

CDR3 protein: CASSFSMNTEAFF. CDR3 DNA sequence: TGTGCCAGCAGCTTTTCGATGAACACTGAAGCTTTCTTT. The chain is built from TRBV7-2 and TRBJ1-1; D remains unclear. This CDR3 is built from 13 residues. V gave up 3 bases and J gave up 0 bases, with 5 bases separating them. Germline V lookup: CDR1 SGHTA, CDR2 FQGNSA.

V gene TRBV4-3 combines with J gene TRBJ1-2; TRBD1 aligns across 7 bases. The CDR3 has 17 residues. Germline V gives CDR1 LGHNA, CDR2 YSLEER. The V gene end was trimmed by 1 base and the J gene end by 3 bases; junction bases not matched to a gene: 11. For the CDR3, the DNA is TGCGCCAGCAGCCAAGTTATTCCGGGACAGCGGCACTATGGCTACACCTTC. Translated: CASSQVIPGQRHYGYTF.

This sequence joins TRBV7-2 and TRBJ2-7; 10 bases are shared with TRBD2. Germline assignment: CDR1 SGHTA and CDR2 FQGNSA. The CDR3 totals 16 residues. V was clipped by 1 base and J by 4 bases; unmatched bases: 7. The CDR3, as DNA: TGTGCCAGCAGCTTAGGTAGCGGGGGGCCCAAATACGAGCAGTACTTC. Translation gives CASSLGSGGPKYEQYF. Combining the CDR3 with reference TRBV7-2 and TRBJ2-7 gives the whole variable domain GAGVSQSPSNKVTEKGKDVELRCDPISGHTALYWYRQSLGQGLEFLIYFQGNSAPDKSGLPSDRFSAERTGGSVSTLTIQRTQQEDSAVYLCASSLGSGGPKYEQYFGPGTRLTVT.

The chain combines TRBV5-5 with TRBJ1-2; TRBD1 agrees at 7 bases. The junction had 9 bases not matched to a gene; V was cut back by 1 base and J by 3 bases. This CDR3 contains 16 residues. Germline assignment: CDR1 SGHKS and CDR2 YYEKEE (reference sequence). CDR3 DNA: TGTGCCAGCAGCTTGAGGGCACAGGGGTATGACTATGGCTACACCTTC. It yields the protein CASSLRAQGYDYGYTF.

This chain links TRBV10-3 with TRBJ1-2; TRBD1 is a possible D gene (6 bases). Germline CDR1 reads ENHRY; CDR2 reads SYGVKD. This CDR3 comprises 17 residues. V lost 7 bases and J 0 bases, leaving 21 bases between the germline ends. CDR3 DNA sequence: TGTGCCATCAACCGGGGGGCGGACTCGTTAGCTAACTATGGCTACACCTTC. Amino acids: CAINRGADSLANYGYTF.